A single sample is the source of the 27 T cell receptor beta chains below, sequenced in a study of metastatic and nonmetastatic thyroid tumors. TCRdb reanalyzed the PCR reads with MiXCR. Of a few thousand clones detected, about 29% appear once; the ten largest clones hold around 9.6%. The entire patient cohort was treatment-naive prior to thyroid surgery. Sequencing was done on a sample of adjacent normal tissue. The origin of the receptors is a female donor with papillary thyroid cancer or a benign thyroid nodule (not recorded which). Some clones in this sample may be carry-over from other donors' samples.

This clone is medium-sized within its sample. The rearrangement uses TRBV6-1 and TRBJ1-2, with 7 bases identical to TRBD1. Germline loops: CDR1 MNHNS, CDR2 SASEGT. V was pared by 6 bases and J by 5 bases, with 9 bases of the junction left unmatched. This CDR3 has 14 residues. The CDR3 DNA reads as TGTGCCAGCAGCCCCTCGGGACAGACTTATGGCTACACCTTC. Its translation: CASSPSGQTYGYTF.

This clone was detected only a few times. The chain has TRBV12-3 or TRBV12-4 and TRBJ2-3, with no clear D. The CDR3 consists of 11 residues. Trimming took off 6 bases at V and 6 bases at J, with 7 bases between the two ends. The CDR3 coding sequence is TGTGCCAGCAGATTAACCGATACGCAGTATTTT. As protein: CASRLTDTQYF.

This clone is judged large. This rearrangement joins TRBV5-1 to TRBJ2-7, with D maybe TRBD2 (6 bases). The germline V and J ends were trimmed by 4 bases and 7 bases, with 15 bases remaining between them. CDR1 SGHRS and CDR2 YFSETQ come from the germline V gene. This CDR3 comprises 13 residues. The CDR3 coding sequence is TGCGCCAGCAGCGGGACGGGGGATAGAGAGCAGTACTTC. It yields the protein CASSGTGDREQYF. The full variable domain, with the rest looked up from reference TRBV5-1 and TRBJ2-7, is KAGVTQTPRYLIKTRGQQVTLSCSPISGHRSVSWYQQTPGQGLQFLFEYFSETQRNKGNFPGRFSGRQFSNSRSEMNVSTLELGDSALYLCASSGTGDREQYFGPGTRLTVT.

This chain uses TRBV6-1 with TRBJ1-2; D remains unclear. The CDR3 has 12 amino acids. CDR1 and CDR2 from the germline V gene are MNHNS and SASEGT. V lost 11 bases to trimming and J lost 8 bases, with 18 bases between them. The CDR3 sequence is CAAARRVEGYTF. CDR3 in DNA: TGTGCCGCCGCCAGGCGGGTAGAGGGCTACACCTTC.

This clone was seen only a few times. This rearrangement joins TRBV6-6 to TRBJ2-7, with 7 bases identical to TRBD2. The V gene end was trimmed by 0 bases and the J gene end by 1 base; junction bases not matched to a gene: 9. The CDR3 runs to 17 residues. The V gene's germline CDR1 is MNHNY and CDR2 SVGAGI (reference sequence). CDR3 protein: CASSYSASREVSYEQYF. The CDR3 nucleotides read TGTGCCAGCAGTTACTCAGCTTCACGGGAGGTGTCCTACGAGCAGTACTTC.

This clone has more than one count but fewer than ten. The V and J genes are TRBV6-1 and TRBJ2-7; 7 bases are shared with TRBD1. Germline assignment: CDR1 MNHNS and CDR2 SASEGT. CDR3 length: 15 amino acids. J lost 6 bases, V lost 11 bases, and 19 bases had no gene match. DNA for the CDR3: TGTGCCGTCAAAGGACAGGCCGACAGTGAGGTCGAGCAGTACTTC. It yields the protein CAVKGQADSEVEQYF.

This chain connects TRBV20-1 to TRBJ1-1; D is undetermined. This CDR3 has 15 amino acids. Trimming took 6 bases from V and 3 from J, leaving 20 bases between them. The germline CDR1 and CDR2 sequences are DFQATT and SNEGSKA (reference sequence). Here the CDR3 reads CSASSYSRWDTEAFF. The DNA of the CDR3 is TGCAGTGCCTCATCTTACAGTCGATGGGACACTGAAGCTTTCTTT.

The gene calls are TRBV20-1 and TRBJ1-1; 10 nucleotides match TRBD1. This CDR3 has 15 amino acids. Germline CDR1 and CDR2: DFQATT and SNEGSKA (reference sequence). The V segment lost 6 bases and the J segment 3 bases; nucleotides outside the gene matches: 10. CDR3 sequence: CSAHDSGTGDTEAFF. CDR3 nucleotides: TGCAGTGCACACGACTCCGGGACAGGGGACACTGAAGCTTTCTTT.

DNA for the CDR3: TGTGCCAGCAGATTCGGACTAGTCTCCTACAATGAGCAGTTCTTC. It encodes CASRFGLVSYNEQFF. J is TRBJ2-1 and V is TRBV6-2 or TRBV6-3; TRBD2 aligns across 7 bases. The trim removed 6 bases at V and 0 bases at J, leaving 5 bases unmatched. From germline, CDR1 is MNHEY and CDR2 SVGEGT. The CDR3 is 15 residues long.

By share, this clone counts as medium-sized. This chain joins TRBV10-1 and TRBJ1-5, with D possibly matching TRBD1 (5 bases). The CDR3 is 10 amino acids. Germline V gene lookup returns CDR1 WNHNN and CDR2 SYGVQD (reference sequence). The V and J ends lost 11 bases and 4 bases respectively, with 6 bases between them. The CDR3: CAGQNQPQHF. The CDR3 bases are TGCGCCGGACAAAATCAGCCCCAGCATTTT.

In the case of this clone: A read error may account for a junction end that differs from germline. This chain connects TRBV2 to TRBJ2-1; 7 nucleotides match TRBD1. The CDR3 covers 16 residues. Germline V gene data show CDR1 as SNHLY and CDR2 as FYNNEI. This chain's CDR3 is CAGSEGPGQSYNEQFF. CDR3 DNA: TGTGCCGGCAGTGAAGGACCGGGACAGAGTTACAATGAGCAGTTCTTC.

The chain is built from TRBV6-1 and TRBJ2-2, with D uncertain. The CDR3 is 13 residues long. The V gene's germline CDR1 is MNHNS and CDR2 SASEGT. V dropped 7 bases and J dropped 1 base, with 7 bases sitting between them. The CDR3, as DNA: TGTGCCAGCACCAATAAGAACACCGGGGAGCTGTTTTTT. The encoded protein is CASTNKNTGELFF.

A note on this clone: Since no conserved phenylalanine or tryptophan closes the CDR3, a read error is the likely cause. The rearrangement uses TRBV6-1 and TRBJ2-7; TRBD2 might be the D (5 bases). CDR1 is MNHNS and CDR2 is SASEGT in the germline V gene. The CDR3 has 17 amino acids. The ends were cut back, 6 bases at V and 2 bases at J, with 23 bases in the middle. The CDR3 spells CASRTSPSNTGPYEQYY. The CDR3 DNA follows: TGTGCCAGCAGAACTAGTCCAAGTAACACTGGACCCTACGAGCAGTACTAC.

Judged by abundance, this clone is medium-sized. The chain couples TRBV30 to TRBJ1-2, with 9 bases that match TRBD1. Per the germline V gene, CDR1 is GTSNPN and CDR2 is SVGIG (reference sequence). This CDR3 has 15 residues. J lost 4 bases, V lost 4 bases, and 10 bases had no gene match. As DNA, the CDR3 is TGTGCCTGGAAAGATAAGGACAGGGGTTTCTATGGCTACACCTTC. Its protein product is CAWKDKDRGFYGYTF.

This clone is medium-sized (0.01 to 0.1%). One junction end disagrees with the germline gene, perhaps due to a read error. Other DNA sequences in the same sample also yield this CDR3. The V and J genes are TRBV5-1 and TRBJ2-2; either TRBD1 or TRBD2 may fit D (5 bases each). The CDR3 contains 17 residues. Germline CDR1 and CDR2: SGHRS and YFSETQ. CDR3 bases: TGCGCCAGCAGCTTGGGGCCGGGACGGACGAACACCGGGGAGCTGTTCTTT. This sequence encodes CASSLGPGRTNTGELFF.

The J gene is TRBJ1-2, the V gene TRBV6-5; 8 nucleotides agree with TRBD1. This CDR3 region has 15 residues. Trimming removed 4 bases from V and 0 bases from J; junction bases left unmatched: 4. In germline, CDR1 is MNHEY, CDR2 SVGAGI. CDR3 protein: CASSWLQGANYGYTF. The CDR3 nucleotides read TGTGCCAGCAGTTGGTTACAGGGGGCTAACTATGGCTACACCTTC.

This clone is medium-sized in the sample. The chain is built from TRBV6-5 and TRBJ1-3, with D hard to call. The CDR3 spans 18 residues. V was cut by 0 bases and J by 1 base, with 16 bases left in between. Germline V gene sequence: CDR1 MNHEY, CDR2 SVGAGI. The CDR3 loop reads CASSYSIWGIRSGNTIYF. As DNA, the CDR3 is TGTGCCAGCAGTTACTCGATTTGGGGTATTAGGTCTGGAAACACCATATATTTT.

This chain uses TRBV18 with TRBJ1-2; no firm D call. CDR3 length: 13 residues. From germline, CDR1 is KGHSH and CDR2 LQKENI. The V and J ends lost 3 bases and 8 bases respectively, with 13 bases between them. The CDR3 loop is CASSPPGRYGYTF. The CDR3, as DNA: TGTGCCAGCTCACCGCCGGGAAGGTACGGCTACACCTTC. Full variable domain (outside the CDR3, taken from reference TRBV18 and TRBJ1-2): NAGVMQNPRHLVRRRGQEARLRCSPMKGHSHVYWYRQLPEEGLKFMVYLQKENIIDESGMPKERFSAEFPKEGPSILRIQQVVRGDSAAYFCASSPPGRYGYTFGSGTRLTVV.

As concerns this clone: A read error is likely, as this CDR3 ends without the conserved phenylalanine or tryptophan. Written as DNA, the CDR3 is TGTGCCAGCAGTTACTACAGGGCGCATGAGACCCAGTACGTC. It encodes CASSYYRAHETQYV. The chain links TRBV6-2 or TRBV6-3 to TRBJ2-5; the D gene is possibly TRBD1 (6 bases). CDR3 length equals 14 residues. V dropped 1 base and J dropped 5 bases, with 11 bases sitting between them. In germline, CDR1 is MNHEY, CDR2 SVGEGT.

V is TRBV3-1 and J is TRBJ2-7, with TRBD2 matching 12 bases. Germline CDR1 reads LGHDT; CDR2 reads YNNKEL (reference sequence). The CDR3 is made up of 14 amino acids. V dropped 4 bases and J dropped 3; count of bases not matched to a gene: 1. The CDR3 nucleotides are TGTGCCAGCAGCCGACTAGCGGGGGACTACGAGCAGTACTTC. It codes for CASSRLAGDYEQYF.

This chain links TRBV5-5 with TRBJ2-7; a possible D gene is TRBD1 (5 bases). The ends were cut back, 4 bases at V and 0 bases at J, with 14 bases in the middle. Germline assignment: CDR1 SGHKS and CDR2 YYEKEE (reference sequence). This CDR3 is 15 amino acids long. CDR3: CASSATRVGSYEQYF. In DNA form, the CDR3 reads TGTGCCAGCAGCGCGACCAGGGTGGGCTCCTACGAGCAGTACTTC.

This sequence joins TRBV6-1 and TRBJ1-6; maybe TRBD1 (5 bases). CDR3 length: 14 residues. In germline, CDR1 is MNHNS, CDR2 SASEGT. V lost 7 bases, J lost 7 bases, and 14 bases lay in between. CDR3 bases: TGTGCCAGCAACCCTCGGGGGACGAATTCACCCCTCCACTTT. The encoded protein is CASNPRGTNSPLHF.

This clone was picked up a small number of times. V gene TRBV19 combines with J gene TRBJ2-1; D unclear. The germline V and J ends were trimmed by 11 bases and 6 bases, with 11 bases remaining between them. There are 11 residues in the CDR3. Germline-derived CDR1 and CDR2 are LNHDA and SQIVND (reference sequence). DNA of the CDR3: TGTGCCTGTAATACCGGCAATGAGCAGTTCTTC. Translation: CACNTGNEQFF. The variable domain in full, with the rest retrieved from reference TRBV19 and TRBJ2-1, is DGGITQSPKYLFRKEGQNVTLSCEQNLNHDAMYWYRQDPGQGLRLIYYSQIVNDFQKGDIAEGYSVSREKKESFPLTVTSAQKNPTAFYLCACNTGNEQFFGPGTRLTVL.

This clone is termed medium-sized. The chain's CDR3 is CSVDRGTEAFF. The CDR3 DNA reads as TGCAGCGTTGACAGGGGGACTGAAGCTTTCTTT. V usage is TRBV29-1 and J usage is TRBJ1-1, with 7 nucleotides matching TRBD1. V was pared by 3 bases and J by 5 bases, with 0 bases of the junction left unmatched. This CDR3 contains 11 residues. The V gene's germline CDR1 is SQVTM and CDR2 ANQGSEA.

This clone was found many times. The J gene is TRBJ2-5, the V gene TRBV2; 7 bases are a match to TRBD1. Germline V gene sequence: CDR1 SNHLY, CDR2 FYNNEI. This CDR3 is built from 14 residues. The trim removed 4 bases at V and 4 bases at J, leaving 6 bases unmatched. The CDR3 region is CASSGTGGGETQYF. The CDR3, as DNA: TGTGCCAGCAGTGGGACAGGTGGAGGAGAGACCCAGTACTTC.

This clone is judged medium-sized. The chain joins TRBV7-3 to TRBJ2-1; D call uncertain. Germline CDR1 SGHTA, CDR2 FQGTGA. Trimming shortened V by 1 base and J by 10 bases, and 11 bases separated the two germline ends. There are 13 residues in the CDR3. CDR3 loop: CASSLNIVHEQFF. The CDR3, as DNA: TGTGCCAGCAGCTTAAACATAGTTCACGAGCAGTTCTTC. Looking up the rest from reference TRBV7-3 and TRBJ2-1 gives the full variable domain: GAGVSQTPSNKVTEKGKYVELRCDPISGHTALYWYRQSLGQGPEFLIYFQGTGAADDSGLPNDRFFAVRPEGSVSTLKIQRTERGDSAVYLCASSLNIVHEQFFGPGTRLTVL.

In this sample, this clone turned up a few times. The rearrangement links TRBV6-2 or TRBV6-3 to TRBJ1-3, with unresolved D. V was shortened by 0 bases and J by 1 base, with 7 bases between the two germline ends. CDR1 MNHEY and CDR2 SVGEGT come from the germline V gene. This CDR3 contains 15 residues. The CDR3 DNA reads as TGTGCCAGCAGTTACTCGGGAGGGTCTGGAAACACCATATATTTT. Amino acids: CASSYSGGSGNTIYF.